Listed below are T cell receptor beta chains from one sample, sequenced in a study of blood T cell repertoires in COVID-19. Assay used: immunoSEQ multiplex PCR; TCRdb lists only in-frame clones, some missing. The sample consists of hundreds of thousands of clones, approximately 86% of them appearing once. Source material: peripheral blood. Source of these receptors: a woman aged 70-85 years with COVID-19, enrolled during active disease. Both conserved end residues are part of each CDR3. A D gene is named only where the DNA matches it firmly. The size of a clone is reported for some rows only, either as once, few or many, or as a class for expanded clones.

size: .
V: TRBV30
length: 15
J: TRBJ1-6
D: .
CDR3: CAWRGTGLGNSPLHF
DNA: TGTGCCTGGAGGGGTACGGGGTTGGGGAATTCACCCCTCCACTTT

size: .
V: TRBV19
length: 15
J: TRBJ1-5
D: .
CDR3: CASSIGGDGYQPQHF
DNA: TGTGCCAGTAGTATTGGGGGCGACGGATATCAGCCCCAGCATTTT

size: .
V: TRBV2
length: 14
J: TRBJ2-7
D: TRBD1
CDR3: CASNPGTGTYEQYF
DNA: TGTGCCAGCAACCCCGGGACAGGGACCTACGAGCAGTACTTC

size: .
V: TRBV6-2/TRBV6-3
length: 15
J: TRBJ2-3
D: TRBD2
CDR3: CASTPRTSSGDTQYF
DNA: TGTGCCAGCACCCCCCGGACTAGCTCCGGGGATACGCAGTATTTT

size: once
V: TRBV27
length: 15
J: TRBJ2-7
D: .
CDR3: CASRPGSNPLYEQYF
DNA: TGTGCCAGCCGCCCGGGTTCCAATCCCCTTTACGAGCAGTACTTC

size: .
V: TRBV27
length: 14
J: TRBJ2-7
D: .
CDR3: CASTTVAGTYEQYF
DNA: TGTGCCAGCACCACCGTGGCGGGGACCTACGAGCAGTACTTC

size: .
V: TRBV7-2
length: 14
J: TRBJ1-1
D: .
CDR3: CASSPQRESTEAFF
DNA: TGTGCCAGCAGCCCCCAGAGGGAATCGACTGAAGCTTTCTTT

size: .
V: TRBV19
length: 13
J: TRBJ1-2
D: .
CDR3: CASSIDTNYGYTF
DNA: TGTGCCAGTAGTATCGACACTAACTATGGCTACACCTTC

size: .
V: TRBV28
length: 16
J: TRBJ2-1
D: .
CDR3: CASGGVRAAGNNEQFF
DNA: TGTGCCAGCGGAGGCGTCCGGGCTGCGGGGAACAATGAGCAGTTCTTC

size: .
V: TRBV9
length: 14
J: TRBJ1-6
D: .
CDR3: CASSVELRGSPLHF
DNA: TGTGCCAGCAGCGTAGAGTTAAGGGGATCACCCCTCCACTTT

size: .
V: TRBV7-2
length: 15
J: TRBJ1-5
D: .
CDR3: CASSLDGGGNQPQHF
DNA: TGTGCCAGCAGCCTGGATGGGGGGGGGAATCAGCCCCAGCATTTT

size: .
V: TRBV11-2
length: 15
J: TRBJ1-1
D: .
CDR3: CASSLIGGMNTEAFF
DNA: TGTGCCAGCAGCTTAATCGGGGGAATGAACACTGAAGCTTTCTTT

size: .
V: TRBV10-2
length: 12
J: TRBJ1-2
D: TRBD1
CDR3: CASSAGQRDCTF
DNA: TGCGCCAGCAGCGCGGGACAGCGCGACTGCACCTTC

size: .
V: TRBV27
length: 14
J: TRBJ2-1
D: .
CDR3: CASSLPNPGFEQFF
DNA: TGTGCCAGCAGTTTACCGAACCCAGGGTTTGAGCAGTTCTTC

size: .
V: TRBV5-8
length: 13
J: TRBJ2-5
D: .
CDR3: CASSLRGQETQYF
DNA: TGTGCCAGCAGCTTACGAGGTCAAGAGACCCAGTACTTC

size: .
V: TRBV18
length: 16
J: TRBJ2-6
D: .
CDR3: CASSPMLAAGANVLTF
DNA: TGTGCCAGCTCACCAATGCTAGCCGCTGGGGCCAACGTCCTGACTTTC

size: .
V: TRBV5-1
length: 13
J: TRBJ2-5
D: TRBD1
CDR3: CASSPGQQETQYF
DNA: TGCGCCAGCAGCCCGGGACAGCAAGAGACCCAGTACTTC

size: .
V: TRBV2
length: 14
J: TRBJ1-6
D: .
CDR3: CASSEAGGNSPLHF
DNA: TGTGCCAGCAGTGAAGCCGGCGGGAATTCACCCCTCCACTTT

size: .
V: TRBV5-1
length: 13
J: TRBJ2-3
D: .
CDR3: CASSLDGEDTQYF
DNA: TGCGCCAGCAGCTTGGACGGTGAAGATACGCAGTATTTT

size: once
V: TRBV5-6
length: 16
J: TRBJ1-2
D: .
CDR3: CASSPTVLGDFQGYTF
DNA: TGTGCCAGCAGCCCAACCGTTCTAGGGGATTTTCAAGGCTACACCTTC

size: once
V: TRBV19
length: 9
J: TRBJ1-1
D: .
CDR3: CASGQKAFF
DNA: TGTGCCAGCGGACAGAAAGCTTTCTTT

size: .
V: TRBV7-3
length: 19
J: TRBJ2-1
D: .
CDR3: CASSPRASGSHSSYNEQFF
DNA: TGTGCCAGCAGCCCTAGGGCGAGCGGGTCCCATAGCTCCTACAATGAGCAGTTCTTC

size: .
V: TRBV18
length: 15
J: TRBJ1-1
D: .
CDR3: CASSPLSYLNTEAFF
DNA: TGTGCCAGCTCACCACTATCGTATCTGAACACTGAAGCTTTCTTT

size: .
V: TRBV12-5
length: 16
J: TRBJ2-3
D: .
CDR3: CASNPTPGGTTDTQYF
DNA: TGTGCTAGTAACCCAACCCCAGGGGGGACCACAGATACGCAGTATTTT

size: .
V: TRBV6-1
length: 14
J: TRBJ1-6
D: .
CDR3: CASSELGPNSPLHF
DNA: TGTGCCAGCAGTGAACTGGGCCCTAATTCACCCCTCCACTTT

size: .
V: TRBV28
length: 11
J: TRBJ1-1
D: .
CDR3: CASSGTPEAFF
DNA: TGTGCCAGCAGCGGGACACCAGAAGCTTTCTTT

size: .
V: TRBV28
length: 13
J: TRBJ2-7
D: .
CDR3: CASSSYLPYEQYF
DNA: TGTGCCAGCAGTTCCTATTTGCCCTACGAGCAGTACTTC

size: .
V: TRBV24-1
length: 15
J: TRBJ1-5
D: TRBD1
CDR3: CATSDPGQGRQPQHF
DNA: TGTGCCACCAGTGATCCTGGACAGGGAAGGCAGCCCCAGCATTTT

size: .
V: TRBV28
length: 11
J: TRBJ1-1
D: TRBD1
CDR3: CASSLEGAAFF
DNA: TGTGCCAGCAGTTTAGAGGGGGCGGCTTTCTTT

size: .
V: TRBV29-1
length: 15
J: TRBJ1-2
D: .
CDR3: CSVVNSGRGNYGYTF
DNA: TGCAGCGTTGTGAATAGTGGGCGGGGTAACTATGGCTACACCTTC

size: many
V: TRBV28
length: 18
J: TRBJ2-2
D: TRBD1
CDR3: CASSWSLTGGLDTGELFF
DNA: TGTGCCAGCAGTTGGTCCTTGACAGGGGGCCTAGACACCGGGGAGCTGTTTTTT

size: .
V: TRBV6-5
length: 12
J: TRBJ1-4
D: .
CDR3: CASSGPGEKLFF
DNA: TGTGCCAGCTCCGGGCCGGGGGAAAAACTGTTTTTT

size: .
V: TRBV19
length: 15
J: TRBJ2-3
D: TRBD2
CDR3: CASSRQRGLTDTQYF
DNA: TGTGCCAGTAGTAGACAGCGGGGGCTCACAGATACGCAGTATTTT

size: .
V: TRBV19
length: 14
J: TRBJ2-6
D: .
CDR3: CASTPFSGANVLTF
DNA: TGTGCCAGTACCCCTTTTTCTGGGGCCAACGTCCTGACTTTC

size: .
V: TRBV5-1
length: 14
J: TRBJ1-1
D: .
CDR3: CASSLADRNTEAFF
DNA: TGCGCCAGCAGCTTGGCGGACAGGAACACTGAAGCTTTCTTT

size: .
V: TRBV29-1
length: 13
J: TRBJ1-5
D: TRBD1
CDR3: CSAGQGGDQPQHF
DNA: TGCAGCGCCGGACAGGGAGGGGATCAGCCCCAGCATTTT

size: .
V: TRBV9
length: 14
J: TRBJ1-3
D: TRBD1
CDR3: CASSPDRGANTIYF
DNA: TGTGCCAGCAGCCCGGACAGGGGCGCAAACACCATATATTTT

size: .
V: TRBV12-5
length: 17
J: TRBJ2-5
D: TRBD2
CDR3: CASGLGTSGGFQETQYF
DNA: TGTGCTAGTGGCCTCGGGACTAGCGGGGGGTTCCAAGAGACCCAGTACTTC

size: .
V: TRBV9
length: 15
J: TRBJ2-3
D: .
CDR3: CASSFREGGLDTQYF
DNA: TGTGCCAGCAGCTTCAGGGAGGGGGGATTAGATACGCAGTATTTT